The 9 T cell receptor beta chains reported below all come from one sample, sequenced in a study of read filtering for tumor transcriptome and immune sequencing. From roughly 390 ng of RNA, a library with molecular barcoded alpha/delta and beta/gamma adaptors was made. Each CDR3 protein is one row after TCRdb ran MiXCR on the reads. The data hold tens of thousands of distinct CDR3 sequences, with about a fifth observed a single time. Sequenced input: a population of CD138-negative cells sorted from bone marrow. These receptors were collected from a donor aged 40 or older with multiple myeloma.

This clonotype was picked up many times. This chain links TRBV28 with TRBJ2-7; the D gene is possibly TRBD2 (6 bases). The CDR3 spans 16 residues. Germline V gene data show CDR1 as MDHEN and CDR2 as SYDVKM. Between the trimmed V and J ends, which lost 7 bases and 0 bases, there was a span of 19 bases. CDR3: CASMFSGRGSSYEQYF. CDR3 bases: TGTGCCAGCATGTTCTCGGGGCGGGGTAGCTCCTACGAGCAGTACTTC.

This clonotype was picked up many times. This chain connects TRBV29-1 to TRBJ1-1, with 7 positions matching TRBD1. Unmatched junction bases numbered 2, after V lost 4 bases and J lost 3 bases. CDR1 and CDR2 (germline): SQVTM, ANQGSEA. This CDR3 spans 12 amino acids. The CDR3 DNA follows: TGCAGCGTTGGACAGGGCGACACTGAAGCTTTCTTT. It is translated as CSVGQGDTEAFF.

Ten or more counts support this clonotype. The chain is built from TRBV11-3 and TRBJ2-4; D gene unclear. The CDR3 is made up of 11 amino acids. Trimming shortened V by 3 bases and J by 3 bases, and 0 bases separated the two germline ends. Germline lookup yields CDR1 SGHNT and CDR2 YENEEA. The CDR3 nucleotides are TGTGCCAGCAGCTTCAAAAACATTCAGTACTTC. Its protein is CASSFKNIQYF.

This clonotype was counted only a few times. CDR3 sequence reads: CATAKDFQRSFYGYTF. Here the CDR3 DNA reads TGTGCCACCGCAAAAGATTTTCAGCGAAGTTTCTATGGCTACACCTTC. The rearrangement joins TRBV11-2 to TRBJ1-2; D uncertain. Germline CDR1 is SGHAT and CDR2 is FQNNGV. There are 16 residues in the CDR3. V lost 10 bases and J lost 4, with 25 bases in between.

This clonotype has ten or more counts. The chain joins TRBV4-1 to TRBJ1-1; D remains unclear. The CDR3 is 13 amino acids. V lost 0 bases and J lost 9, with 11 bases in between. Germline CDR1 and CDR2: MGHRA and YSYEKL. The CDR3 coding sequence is TGCGCCAGCAGCCAAGATAGAAGGCGGCAAGCTTTCTTT. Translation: CASSQDRRRQAFF.

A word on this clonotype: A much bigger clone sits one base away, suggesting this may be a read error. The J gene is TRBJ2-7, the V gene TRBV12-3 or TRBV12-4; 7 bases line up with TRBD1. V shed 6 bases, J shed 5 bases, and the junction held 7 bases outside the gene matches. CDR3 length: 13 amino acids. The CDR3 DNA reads TGTGCCAGCAGGGCACAGGGGAGACACGAGCAGTACTTC. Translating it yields CASRAQGRHEQYF.

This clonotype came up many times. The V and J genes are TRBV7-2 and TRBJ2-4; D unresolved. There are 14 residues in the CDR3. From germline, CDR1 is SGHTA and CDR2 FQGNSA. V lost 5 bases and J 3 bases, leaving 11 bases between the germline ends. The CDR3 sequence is CASSPRSIKNIQYF. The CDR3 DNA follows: TGTGCCAGCAGCCCGCGGAGTATCAAAAACATTCAGTACTTC. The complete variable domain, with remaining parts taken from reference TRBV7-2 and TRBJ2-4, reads GAGVSQSPSNKVTEKGKDVELRCDPISGHTALYWYRQSLGQGLEFLIYFQGNSAPDKSGLPSDRFSAERTGGSVSTLTIQRTQQEDSAVYLCASSPRSIKNIQYFGAGTRLSVL.

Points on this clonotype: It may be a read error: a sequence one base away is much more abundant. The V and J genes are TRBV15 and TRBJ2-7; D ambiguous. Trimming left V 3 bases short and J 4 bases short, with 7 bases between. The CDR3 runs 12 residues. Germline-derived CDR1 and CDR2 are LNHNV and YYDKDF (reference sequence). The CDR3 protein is CATSSKRYEQYF. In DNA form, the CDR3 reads TGTGCCACCAGCAGTAAACGGTACGAGCAGTACTTC.

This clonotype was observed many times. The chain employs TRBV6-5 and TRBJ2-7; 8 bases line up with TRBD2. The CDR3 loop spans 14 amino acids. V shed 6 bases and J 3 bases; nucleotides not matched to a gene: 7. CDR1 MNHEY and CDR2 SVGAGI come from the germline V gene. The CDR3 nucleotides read TGTGCCAGCAGCCTACTAGCGGACGTCTACGAGCAGTACTTC. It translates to CASSLLADVYEQYF.